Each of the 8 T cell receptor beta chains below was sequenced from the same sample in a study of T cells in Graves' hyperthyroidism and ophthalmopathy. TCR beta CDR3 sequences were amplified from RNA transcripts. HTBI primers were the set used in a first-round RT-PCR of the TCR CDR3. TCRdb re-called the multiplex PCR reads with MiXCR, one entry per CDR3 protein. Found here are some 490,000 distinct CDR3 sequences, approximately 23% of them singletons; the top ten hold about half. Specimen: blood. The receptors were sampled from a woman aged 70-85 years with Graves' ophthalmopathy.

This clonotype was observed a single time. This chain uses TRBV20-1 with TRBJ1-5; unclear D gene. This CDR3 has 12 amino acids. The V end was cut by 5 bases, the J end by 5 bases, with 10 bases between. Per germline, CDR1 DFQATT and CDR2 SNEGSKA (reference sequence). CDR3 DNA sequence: TGCAGTGCTTCTCGGCCTGATCAGCCCCAGCATTTT. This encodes CSASRPDQPQHF.

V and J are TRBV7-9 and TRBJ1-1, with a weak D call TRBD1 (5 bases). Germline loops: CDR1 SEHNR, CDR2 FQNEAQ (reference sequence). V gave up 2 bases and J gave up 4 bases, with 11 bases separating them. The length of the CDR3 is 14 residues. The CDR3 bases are TGTGCCAGCAGCTTACAGGGTTCGGTCACTGAAGCTTTCTTT. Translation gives CASSLQGSVTEAFF.

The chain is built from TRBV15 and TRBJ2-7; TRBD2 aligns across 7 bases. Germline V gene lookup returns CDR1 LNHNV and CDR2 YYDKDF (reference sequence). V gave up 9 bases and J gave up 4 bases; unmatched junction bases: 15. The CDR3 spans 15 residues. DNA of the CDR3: TGTGCCACAGGGGAGAAGCGGCTAGCGGAATACGAGCAGTACTTC. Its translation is CATGEKRLAEYEQYF. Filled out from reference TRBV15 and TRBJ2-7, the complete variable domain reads DAMVIQNPRYQVTQFGKPVTLSCSQTLNHNVMYWYQQKSSQAPKLLFHYYDKDFNNEADTPDNFQSRRPNTSFCFLDIRSPGLGDTAMYLCATGEKRLAEYEQYFGPGTRLTVT.

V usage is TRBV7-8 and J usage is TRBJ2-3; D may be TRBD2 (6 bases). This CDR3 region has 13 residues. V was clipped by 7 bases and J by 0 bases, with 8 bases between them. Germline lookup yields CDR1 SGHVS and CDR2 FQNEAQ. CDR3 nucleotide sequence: TGTGCCAGCACCGGGGGTAGCACAGATACGCAGTATTTT. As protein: CASTGGSTDTQYF.

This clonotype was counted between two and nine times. The CDR3 bases are TGTGCCAGCAGCTTAAGGAGGAGGGCTAGCGGTCTTGGGCAGTACTTC. Translating it yields CASSLRRRASGLGQYF. The V and J genes are TRBV7-9 and TRBJ2-7; 7 nucleotides match TRBD2. The CDR3 is 16 amino acids. The V segment lost 2 bases and the J segment 9 bases; nucleotides outside the gene matches: 16. The germline V gene has CDR1 SEHNR and CDR2 FQNEAQ (reference sequence).

The CDR3 protein is CASSLRGLNYGYTF. The CDR3 bases are TGTGCCAGCAGCCTACGGGGCCTTAACTATGGCTACACCTTC. The chain uses TRBV14 and TRBJ1-2, with D possibly matching TRBD1 (5 bases). The CDR3 is 14 residues long. V dropped 4 bases and J dropped 1 base, with 10 bases sitting between them. Germline V gene sequence: CDR1 SGHDN, CDR2 FVKESK.

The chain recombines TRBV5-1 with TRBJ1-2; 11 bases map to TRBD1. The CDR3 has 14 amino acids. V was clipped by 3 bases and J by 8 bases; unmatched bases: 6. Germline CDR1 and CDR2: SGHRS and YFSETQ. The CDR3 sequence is CASSWTGGEGGYTF. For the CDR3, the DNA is TGCGCCAGCAGCTGGACAGGGGGCGAAGGAGGCTACACCTTC.

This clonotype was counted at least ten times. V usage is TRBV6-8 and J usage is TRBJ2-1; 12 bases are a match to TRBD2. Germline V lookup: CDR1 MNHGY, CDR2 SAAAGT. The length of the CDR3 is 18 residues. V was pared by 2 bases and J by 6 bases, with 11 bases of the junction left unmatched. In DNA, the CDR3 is TGTGCCAGCAGTTACGGGACTAGCGGGCCCTACAGGCGCAATGAGCAGTTCTTC. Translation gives CASSYGTSGPYRRNEQFF.